This T cell receptor beta chain is drawn from a study of shared clonotypes between healthy human individuals. Study observations and caveats: Naive subsets usually exceeded memory subsets in estimated richness.

Profiled with immunoSEQ multiplex PCR; TCRdb holds only in-frame clones, not every one. The sample lists about 750,000 clones; more than 85% were seen once. The V end lost 4 bases, the J end lost 7 bases, and 21 bases lay between the germline ends. CDR1 is SGHRS, CDR2 YFSETQ, per germline. The CDR3 extends over 16 amino acids. The naive CD8 subset, CD45RO-negative cells positively selected for CCR7, excluded terminally differentiated effector memory CD45RA+ cells. As to this clone: The antigen is not known.

The receptor comes from a man between 25 and 39 years old in good health. The chain couples TRBV5-1 to TRBJ2-1; TRBD1 is a possible D gene (8 bases). Sequences were obtained from naive CD8+ T cells sorted from blood. CDR3 amino acids: CASSPQGEGVGNEQFF. CDR3 DNA: TGCGCCAGCAGCCCACAGGGGGAGGGGGTTGGGAATGAGCAGTTCTTC.